The T cell receptor (beta chain) under discussion was sequenced for a study of OX40 agonist ivuxolimab in advanced cancers. The CDR3 runs to 18 residues. Trimming took 2 bases from V and 0 from J; bases not matched to a gene: 8. CDR1 and CDR2 (germline): SGHRS, YFSETQ. The assay was immunoSEQ multiplex PCR, and TCRdb's table has in-frame clones only and misses some. Of just under 65,000 clones listed, about 90% are singletons. This TCR derives from an adult with an advanced solid tumor such as melanoma, head and neck, liver or kidney cancer. The J gene is TRBJ2-6, the V gene TRBV5-1; 7 nucleotides agree with TRBD1. The input for sequencing was CD4+ or CD8+ T cells sorted from blood, taken in a trial of the OX40 agonist ivuxolimab. The CDR3 spells CASSFYWDSVSGANVLTF. Here the CDR3 DNA reads TGCGCCAGCAGCTTTTACTGGGACAGCGTCTCTGGGGCCAACGTCCTGACTTTC.